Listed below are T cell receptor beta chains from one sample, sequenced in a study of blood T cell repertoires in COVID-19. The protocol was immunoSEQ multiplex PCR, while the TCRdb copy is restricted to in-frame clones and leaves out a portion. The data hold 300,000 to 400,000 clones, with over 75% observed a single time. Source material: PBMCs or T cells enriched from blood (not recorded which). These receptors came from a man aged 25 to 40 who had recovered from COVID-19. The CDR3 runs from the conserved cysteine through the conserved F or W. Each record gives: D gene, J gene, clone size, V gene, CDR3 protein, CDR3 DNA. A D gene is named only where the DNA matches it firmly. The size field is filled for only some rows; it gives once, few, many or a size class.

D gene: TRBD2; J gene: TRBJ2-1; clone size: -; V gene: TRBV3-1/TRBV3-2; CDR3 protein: CASSQDTSGVYNEQFF; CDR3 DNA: TGTGCCAGCAGCCAAGATACTAGCGGAGTCTACAATGAGCAGTTCTTC
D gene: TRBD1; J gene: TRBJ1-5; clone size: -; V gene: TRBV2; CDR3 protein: CASSYTGDTQPQHF; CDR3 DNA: TGTGCCAGCAGTTACACAGGGGATACTCAGCCCCAGCATTTT
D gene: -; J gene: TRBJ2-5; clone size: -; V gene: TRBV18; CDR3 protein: CASSLQETQYF; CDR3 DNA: TGTGCCAGCTCACTACAAGAGACCCAGTACTTC
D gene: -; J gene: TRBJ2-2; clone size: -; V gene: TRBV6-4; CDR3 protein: CASRDRGFAGELFF; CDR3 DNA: TGTGCCAGCAGAGACAGAGGGTTCGCCGGGGAGCTGTTTTTT
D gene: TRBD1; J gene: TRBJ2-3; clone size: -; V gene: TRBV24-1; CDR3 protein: CATSDPGQATDTQYF; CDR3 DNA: TGTGCCACCAGTGACCCTGGACAGGCCACAGATACGCAGTATTTT
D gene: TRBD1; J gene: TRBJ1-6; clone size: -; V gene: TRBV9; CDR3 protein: CASSVGTGKSPLHF; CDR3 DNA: TGTGCCAGCAGCGTCGGGACAGGGAAATCACCCCTCCACTTT
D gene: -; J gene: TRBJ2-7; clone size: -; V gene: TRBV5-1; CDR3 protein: CASSPDSFRGLNF; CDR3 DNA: TGCGCCAGCAGCCCGGACAGTTTTCGAGGGCTAAACTTC
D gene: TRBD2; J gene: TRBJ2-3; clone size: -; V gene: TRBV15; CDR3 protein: CATSSAGGADTQYF; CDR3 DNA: TGTGCCACCAGCAGTGCGGGGGGAGCAGATACGCAGTATTTT
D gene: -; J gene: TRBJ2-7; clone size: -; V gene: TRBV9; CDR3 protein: CASSVGKGGTYEQYF; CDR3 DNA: TGTGCCAGCAGCGTAGGAAAAGGGGGAACCTACGAGCAGTACTTC
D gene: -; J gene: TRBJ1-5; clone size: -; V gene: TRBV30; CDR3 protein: CAWSIDSGNQPQHF; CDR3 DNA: TGTGCCTGGAGCATCGACAGCGGCAATCAGCCCCAGCATTTT
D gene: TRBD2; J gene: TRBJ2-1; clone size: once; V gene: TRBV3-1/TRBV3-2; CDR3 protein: CASSRTSGGKGEQFF; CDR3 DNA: TGTGCCAGCAGCCGGACTAGCGGGGGGAAGGGTGAGCAGTTCTTC
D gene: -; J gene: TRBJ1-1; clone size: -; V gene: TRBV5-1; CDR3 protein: CASSLAGYTEAFF; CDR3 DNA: TGCGCCAGCAGCTTGGCCGGGTACACTGAAGCTTTCTTT
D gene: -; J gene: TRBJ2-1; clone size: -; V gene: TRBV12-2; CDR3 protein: CASRLGRPRTHNEQFF; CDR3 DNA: TGTGCAAGTCGCTTAGGGAGGCCTAGAACCCACAATGAGCAGTTCTTC
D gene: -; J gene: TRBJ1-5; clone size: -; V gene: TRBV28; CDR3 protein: CASSLGVNQPQHF; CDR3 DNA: TGTGCCAGCAGCCTAGGGGTAAATCAGCCCCAGCATTTT
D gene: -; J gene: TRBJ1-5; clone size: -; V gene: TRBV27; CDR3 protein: CAGQGNQPQHF; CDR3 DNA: TGTGCCGGGCAAGGCAATCAGCCCCAGCATTTT
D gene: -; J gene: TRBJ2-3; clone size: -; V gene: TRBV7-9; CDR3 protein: CASSPVGGGGTDTQYF; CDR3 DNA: TGTGCCAGCAGTCCAGTGGGGGGAGGAGGCACAGATACGCAGTATTTT
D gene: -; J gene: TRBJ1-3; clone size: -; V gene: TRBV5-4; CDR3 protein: CASSPRPPGPGNTIYF; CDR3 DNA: TGTGCCAGCAGCCCCAGACCCCCAGGGCCCGGAAACACCATATATTTT
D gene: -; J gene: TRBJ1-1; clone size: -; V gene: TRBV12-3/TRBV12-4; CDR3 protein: CASSPDSEAFF; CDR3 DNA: TGTGCCAGCAGCCCCGACAGTGAAGCTTTCTTT
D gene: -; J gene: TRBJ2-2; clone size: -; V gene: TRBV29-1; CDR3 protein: CSGTGTNTGELFF; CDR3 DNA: TGCAGCGGGACGGGAACGAACACCGGGGAGCTGTTTTTT
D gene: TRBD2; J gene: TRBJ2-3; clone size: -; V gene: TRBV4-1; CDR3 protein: CASSPGGQGTQYF; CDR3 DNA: TGCGCCAGCAGCCCGGGGGGGCAGGGTACGCAGTATTTT
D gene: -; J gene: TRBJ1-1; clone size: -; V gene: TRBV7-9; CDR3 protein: CASSLGGRTEAFF; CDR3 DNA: TGTGCCAGCAGCTTAGGGGGGAGGACTGAAGCTTTCTTT
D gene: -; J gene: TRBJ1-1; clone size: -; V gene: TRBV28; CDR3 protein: CASSLGQNTEAFF; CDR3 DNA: TGTGCCAGCAGTTTAGGGCAAAACACTGAAGCTTTCTTT
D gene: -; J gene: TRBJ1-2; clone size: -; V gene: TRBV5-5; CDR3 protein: CASRQDSRLYGYTF; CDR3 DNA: TGTGCCAGCAGACAAGACAGCAGGCTCTATGGCTACACCTTC
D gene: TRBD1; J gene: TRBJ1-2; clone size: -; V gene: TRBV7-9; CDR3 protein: CASSLWSDRGYGYTF; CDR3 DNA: TGTGCCAGCAGCTTATGGTCGGACAGGGGTTATGGCTACACCTTC
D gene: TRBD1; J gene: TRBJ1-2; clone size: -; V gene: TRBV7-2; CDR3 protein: CASSPQGLTNYGYTF; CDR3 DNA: TGTGCCAGCAGCCCACAGGGGCTTACGAACTATGGCTACACCTTC